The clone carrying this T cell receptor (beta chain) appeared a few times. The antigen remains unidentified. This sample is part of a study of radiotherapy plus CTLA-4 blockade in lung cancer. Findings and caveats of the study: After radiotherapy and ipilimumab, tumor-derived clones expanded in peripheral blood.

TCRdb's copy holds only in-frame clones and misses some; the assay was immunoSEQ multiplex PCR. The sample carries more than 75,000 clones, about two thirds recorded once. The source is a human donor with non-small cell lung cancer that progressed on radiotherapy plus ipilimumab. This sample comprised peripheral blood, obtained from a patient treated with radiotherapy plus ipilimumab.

This CDR3 reads CASSGSSSVYEQYF. CDR3 DNA: TGTGCCAGCAGTGGAAGTAGTTCCGTCTACGAGCAGTACTTC. This chain connects TRBV25-1 to TRBJ2-7; D is unresolved. V was shortened by 4 bases and J by 3 bases, with 13 bases between the two germline ends. Germline assignment: CDR1 MGHDK and CDR2 SYGVNS. The CDR3 extends over 14 amino acids.